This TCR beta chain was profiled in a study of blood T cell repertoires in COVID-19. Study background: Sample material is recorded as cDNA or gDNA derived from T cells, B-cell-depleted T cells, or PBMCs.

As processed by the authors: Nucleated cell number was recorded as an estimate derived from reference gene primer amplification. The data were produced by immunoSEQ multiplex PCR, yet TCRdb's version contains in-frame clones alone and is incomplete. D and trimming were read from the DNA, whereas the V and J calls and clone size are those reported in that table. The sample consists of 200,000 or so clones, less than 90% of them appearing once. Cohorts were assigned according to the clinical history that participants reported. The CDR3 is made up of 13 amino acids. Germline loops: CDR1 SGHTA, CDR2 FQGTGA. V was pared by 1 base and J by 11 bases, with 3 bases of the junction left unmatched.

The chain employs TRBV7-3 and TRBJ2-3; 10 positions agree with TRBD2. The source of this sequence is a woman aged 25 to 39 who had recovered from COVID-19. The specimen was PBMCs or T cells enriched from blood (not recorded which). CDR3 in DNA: TGTGCCAGCAGCTTAAGTCCTAGCGGGGGGCAGTATTTT. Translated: CASSLSPSGGQYF.